This T cell receptor beta chain was observed in a study of CD8 T cells in Susac syndrome. The germline V gene encodes CDR1 SQVTM and CDR2 ANQGSEA. This CDR3 comprises 15 residues. V dropped 6 bases and J dropped 0 bases, with 16 bases sitting between them. With regard to this clonotype: What it binds is not known.

The RNA, about 0.45 to 1 ug, was put through reverse transcription using random hexamers. MiXCR was run by TCRdb on the immunoSEQ multiplex PCR reads, yielding one entry per CDR3 protein. The table includes around 200,000 distinct CDR3 sequences, 95% detected once. The study, taken as a whole, reports: In its TCR sequencing and HLA analysis, the study acknowledged that the number of individuals was relatively small.

This clonotype originated in a human donor with multiple sclerosis. The material sequenced was CD4+ T cells from PBMCs. This rearrangement joins TRBV29-1 to TRBJ2-3, with TRBD1 as a possible D gene (6 bases). The CDR3 sequence: CSVVKQGTSTDTQYF. In DNA, the CDR3 is TGCAGCGTCGTCAAACAGGGCACTAGCACAGATACGCAGTATTTT.